This entry lists 14 T cell receptor beta chains sequenced from one sample in a study of T cells in Graves' hyperthyroidism and ophthalmopathy. Template material for amplifying TCR beta CDR3 regions consisted of RNA transcripts. HTBI primers were used for first-round RT-PCR of the TCR CDR3. Each CDR3 protein is one row after TCRdb ran MiXCR on the multiplex PCR reads. The sample lists roughly 640,000 distinct CDR3 sequences, approximately 16% occurring once. The sample consisted of blood. The origin of the receptors is a woman aged 35 to 49 with Graves' ophthalmopathy.

This clonotype occurred many times. The rearrangement links TRBV6-5 to TRBJ1-1; D is undetermined. Germline CDR1 reads MNHEY; CDR2 reads SVGAGI. The CDR3 consists of 13 residues. Trimming took 0 bases from V and 3 from J, leaving 5 bases between them. The CDR3 coding sequence is TGTGCCAGCAGTTACTCAACATACACTGAAGCTTTCTTT. Its translation: CASSYSTYTEAFF.

This clonotype was found many times. The chain recombines TRBV18 with TRBJ2-5, with TRBD1 matching over 7 bases. V was clipped by 3 bases and J by 5 bases; unmatched bases: 3. The germline V gene encodes CDR1 KGHSH and CDR2 LQKENI. CDR3 length: 13 residues. For the CDR3, the DNA is TGTGCCAGCTCACCTACAGGGGTCGAGACCCAGTACTTC. The encoded protein is CASSPTGVETQYF.

This clonotype was seen only a few times. The chain links TRBV20-1 to TRBJ2-7; D gene ambiguous. V was clipped by 5 bases and J by 7 bases, with 12 bases between them. The CDR3 is 11 amino acids. Germline loops: CDR1 DFQATT, CDR2 SNEGSKA (reference sequence). The CDR3 region is CSAPSSREQYF. The CDR3 DNA is TGCAGTGCTCCTTCCTCGAGGGAGCAGTACTTC.

This clonotype was seen ten or more times. This chain connects TRBV18 to TRBJ2-1, with D perhaps TRBD1 (6 bases). The germline CDR1 and CDR2 sequences are KGHSH and LQKENI. V was trimmed by 1 base and J by 7 bases, leaving 11 bases between them. The CDR3 totals 14 residues. The CDR3 loop is CASSPQQGSNEQFF. Here the CDR3 DNA reads TGTGCCAGCTCACCACAACAGGGTTCTAATGAGCAGTTCTTC. Supplemented by reference TRBV18 and TRBJ2-1, the full variable domain reads NAGVMQNPRHLVRRRGQEARLRCSPMKGHSHVYWYRQLPEEGLKFMVYLQKENIIDESGMPKERFSAEFPKEGPSILRIQQVVRGDSAAYFCASSPQQGSNEQFFGPGTRLTVL.

This clonotype was observed a few times. The chain couples TRBV28 to TRBJ1-4, with D perhaps TRBD1 (6 bases). Germline V gene lookup returns CDR1 MDHEN and CDR2 SYDVKM. The ends were cut back, 2 bases at V and 4 bases at J, with 11 bases in the middle. The CDR3 length is 15 residues. CDR3 sequence: CASSLGTPHNEKLFF. The CDR3 bases are TGTGCCAGCAGTTTAGGGACACCTCATAATGAAAAACTGTTTTTT.

This clonotype was counted a few times. Mismatch with germline at one junction end may stem from a read error. This chain links TRBV7-7 with TRBJ2-1; D may be TRBD1 or TRBD2 (5 bases each). Germline lookup yields CDR1 SSHAT and CDR2 FNYEAQ (reference sequence). CDR3 length equals 14 residues. CDR3 sequence (DNA): TGTGCTAGCAGCGCTTCTGGGGGCTACAATGAGCAGTTCTTC. Translation gives CASSASGGYNEQFF.

This clonotype has just one count. V is TRBV2 and J is TRBJ2-3; 11 bases line up with TRBD2. CDR1 is SNHLY, CDR2 FYNNEI, per germline. The CDR3 extends over 18 amino acids. The ends lost 5 bases at V and 0 bases at J; junction bases unmatched: 10. As DNA, the CDR3 is TGTGCCAGCAGTCCACTAGCGGGGGCGACCACTAGCACAGATACGCAGTATTTT. Translated, it gives CASSPLAGATTSTDTQYF.

A few counts support this clonotype. V usage is TRBV29-1 and J usage is TRBJ2-3; D remains unclear. The V gene's germline CDR1 is SQVTM and CDR2 ANQGSEA. CDR3 length equals 13 residues. Written as DNA, the CDR3 is TGCGGGTCCTGGGAACCCTTCGCGGATACGCAGTATTTT. Translated: CGSWEPFADTQYF.

V and J are TRBV9 and TRBJ2-1; 7 nucleotides align to TRBD2. Germline CDR1 and CDR2: SGDLS and YYNGEE. J was trimmed by 3 bases and V by 0 bases; bases with no gene match: 6. This CDR3 region has 16 residues. The CDR3 region has the DNA TGTGCCAGCAGCGTAGAAAGTGGCGGGAGCTACAATGAGCAGTTCTTC. This translates into CASSVESGGSYNEQFF.

This chain joins TRBV29-1 and TRBJ1-1; 7 nucleotides align to TRBD1. The CDR3 has 12 residues. Germline-derived CDR1 and CDR2 are SQVTM and ANQGSEA. Trimming cost V 6 bases and J 1 base; bases outside gene matches: 2. CDR3 region: CSVWDRNTEAFF. CDR3 nucleotide sequence: TGCAGCGTCTGGGACAGGAACACTGAAGCTTTCTTT.

The rearrangement joins TRBV7-9 to TRBJ2-1, with a possible D match to TRBD2 (6 bases). Germline CDR1 and CDR2: SEHNR and FQNEAQ (reference sequence). There are 14 residues in the CDR3. The V gene lost 7 bases and the J gene lost 3 bases, with 13 bases spanning the gap. The CDR3: CASKMQGGYNEQFF. The CDR3 bases are TGTGCCAGCAAAATGCAGGGAGGCTACAATGAGCAGTTCTTC.

The table lists this clonotype with many counts. This chain connects TRBV6-1 to TRBJ2-7; perhaps TRBD2 as D (5 bases). CDR3 length: 15 amino acids. V was cut by 5 bases and J by 2 bases, with 16 bases left in between. Germline CDR1 is MNHNS and CDR2 is SASEGT. The CDR3 reads CASSPSRSGTYEQYF. The CDR3 nucleotides are TGTGCCAGCAGTCCCTCTAGGTCGGGGACCTACGAGCAGTACTTC.

This clonotype was detected many times. The chain employs TRBV18 and TRBJ2-5, with no clear D. V gave up 4 bases and J gave up 1 base, with 10 bases separating them. Germline V CDR1 and CDR2: KGHSH, LQKENI. The CDR3 covers 14 residues. CDR3 DNA: TGTGCCAGCTCACAAGCAGGCCTCCAAGAGACCCAGTACTTC. It is translated as CASSQAGLQETQYF. Looking up the rest from reference TRBV18 and TRBJ2-5 gives the full variable domain: NAGVMQNPRHLVRRRGQEARLRCSPMKGHSHVYWYRQLPEEGLKFMVYLQKENIIDESGMPKERFSAEFPKEGPSILRIQQVVRGDSAAYFCASSQAGLQETQYFGPGTRLLVL.

This clonotype was seen repeatedly, ten times or more. This sequence joins TRBV7-9 and TRBJ1-1; 9 bases agree with TRBD1. The germline V gene has CDR1 SEHNR and CDR2 FQNEAQ (reference sequence). CDR3 length equals 16 residues. J lost 9 bases, V lost 5 bases, and 16 bases had no gene match. The CDR3 DNA is TGTGCCAGCAGCAAAATCCCCGCAACAGGGGGCTGGAAAGCTTTCTTT. This sequence encodes CASSKIPATGGWKAFF.